This TCR beta chain was sequenced during a study of blood T cells in healthy people across ages. Overall study findings and caveats: Older age went with lower TCR beta diversity per million T cells, in a roughly linear way.

CDR3 length equals 15 residues. CDR1 is MDHEN, CDR2 SYDVKM, per germline. V was trimmed by 1 base and J by 8 bases, leaving 15 bases between them. As for this clonotype: The antigen remains undetermined.

A minimum of 6 micrograms of total RNA was extracted per sample. The use of a sample-barcoded 5' primer and a J-beta primer mix characterized a second PCR of roughly 6 to 11 cycles. TCRdb independently ran MiXCR on the 5' RACE reads; one entry per CDR3 protein. The sample yields 780,000 or so distinct CDR3 sequences, approximately 60% seen once. Sample: blood. This clonotype was obtained from a man aged 35-49 years in good health. The V gene is TRBV28, the J gene TRBJ2-4; tentative D call: TRBD2 (6 bases). Written as DNA, the CDR3 is TGTGCCAGCAGTTTATCCCGAGCGGGTGGTGACATTCAGTACTTC. Its protein is CASSLSRAGGDIQYF.